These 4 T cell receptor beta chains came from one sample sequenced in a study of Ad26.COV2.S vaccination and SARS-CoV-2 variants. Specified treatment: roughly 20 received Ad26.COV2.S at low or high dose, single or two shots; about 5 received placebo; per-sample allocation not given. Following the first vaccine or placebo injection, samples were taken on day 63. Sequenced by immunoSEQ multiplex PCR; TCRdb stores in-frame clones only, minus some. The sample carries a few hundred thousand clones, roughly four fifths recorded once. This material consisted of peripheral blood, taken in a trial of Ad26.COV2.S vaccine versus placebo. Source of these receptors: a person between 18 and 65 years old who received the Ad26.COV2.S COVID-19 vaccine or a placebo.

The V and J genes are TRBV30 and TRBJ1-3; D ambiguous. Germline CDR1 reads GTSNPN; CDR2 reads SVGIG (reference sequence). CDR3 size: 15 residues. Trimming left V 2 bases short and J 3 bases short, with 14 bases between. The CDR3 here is CAWSSIRRGGNTIYF. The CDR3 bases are TGTGCCTGGAGTTCAATCCGGAGAGGTGGAAACACCATATATTTT.

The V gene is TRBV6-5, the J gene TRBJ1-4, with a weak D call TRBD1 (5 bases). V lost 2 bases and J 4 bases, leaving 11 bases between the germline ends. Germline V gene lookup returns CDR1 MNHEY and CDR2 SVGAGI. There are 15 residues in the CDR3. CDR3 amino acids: CASSYGVGDNEKLFF. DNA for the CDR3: TGTGCCAGCAGTTACGGAGTGGGGGATAATGAAAAACTGTTTTTT.

CDR3 sequence reads: CASSQGQGYRGELFF. The CDR3 DNA is TGTGCCAGCAGCCAAGGGCAGGGGTATAGAGGGGAGCTGTTTTTT. The gene calls are TRBV3-1 (or the pseudogene TRBV3-2) and TRBJ2-2; D may be TRBD1 (6 bases). The CDR3 extends over 15 amino acids. V lost 1 base and J 8 bases, leaving 14 bases between the germline ends. Germline lookup yields CDR1 LGHDT and CDR2 YNNKEL (reference sequence).

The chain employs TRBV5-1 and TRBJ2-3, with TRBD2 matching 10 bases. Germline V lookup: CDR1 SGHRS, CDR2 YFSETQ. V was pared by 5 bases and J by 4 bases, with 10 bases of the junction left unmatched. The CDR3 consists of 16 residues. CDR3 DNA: TGCGCCAGCAGGACTGGAAGCGGGAGGGGCTCAGATACGCAGTATTTT. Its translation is CASRTGSGRGSDTQYF.